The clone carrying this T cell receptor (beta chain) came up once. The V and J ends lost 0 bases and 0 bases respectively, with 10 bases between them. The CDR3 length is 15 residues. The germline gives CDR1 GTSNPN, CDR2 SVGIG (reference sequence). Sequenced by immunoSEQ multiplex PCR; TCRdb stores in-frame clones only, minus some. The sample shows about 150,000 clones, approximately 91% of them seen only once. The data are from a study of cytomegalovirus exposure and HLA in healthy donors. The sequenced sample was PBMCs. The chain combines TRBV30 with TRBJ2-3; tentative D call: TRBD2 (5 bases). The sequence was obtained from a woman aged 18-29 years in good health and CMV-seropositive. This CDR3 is CAWSVLRASTDTQYF. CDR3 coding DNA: TGTGCCTGGAGTGTTTTGAGGGCGAGCACAGATACGCAGTATTTT.